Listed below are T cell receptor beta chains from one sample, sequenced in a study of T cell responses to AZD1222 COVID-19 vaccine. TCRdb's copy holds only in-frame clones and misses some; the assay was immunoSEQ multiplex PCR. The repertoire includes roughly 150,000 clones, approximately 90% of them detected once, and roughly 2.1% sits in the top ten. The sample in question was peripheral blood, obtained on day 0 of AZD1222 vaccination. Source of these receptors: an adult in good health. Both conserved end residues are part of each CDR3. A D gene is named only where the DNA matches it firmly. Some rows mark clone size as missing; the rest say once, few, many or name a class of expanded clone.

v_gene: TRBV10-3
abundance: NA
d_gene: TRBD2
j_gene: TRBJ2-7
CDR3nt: TGTGCCACCGGGGGGATAGCGGGAGGGGATTACGAGCAGTACTTC
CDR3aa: CATGGIAGGDYEQYF

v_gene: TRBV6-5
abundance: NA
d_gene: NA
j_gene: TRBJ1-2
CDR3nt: TGTGCCAGCAGTTACGAGGGGAGGAACTATGGCTACACCTTC
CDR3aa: CASSYEGRNYGYTF

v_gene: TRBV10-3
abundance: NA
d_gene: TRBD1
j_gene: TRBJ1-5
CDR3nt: TGTGCCATCAGTGATGTGACAGGGGGCCCTCCCAATCAGCCCCAGCATTTT
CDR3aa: CAISDVTGGPPNQPQHF

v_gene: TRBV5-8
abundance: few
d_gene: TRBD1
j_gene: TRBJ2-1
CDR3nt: TGTGCCAGCAGCTTGGGGGGACAGGGGAGCAATGAGCAGTTCTTC
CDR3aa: CASSLGGQGSNEQFF

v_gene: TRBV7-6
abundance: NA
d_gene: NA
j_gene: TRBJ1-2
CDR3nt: TGTGCCAGCAGCTCACAGGAAGGTGATGGCTACACCTTC
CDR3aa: CASSSQEGDGYTF

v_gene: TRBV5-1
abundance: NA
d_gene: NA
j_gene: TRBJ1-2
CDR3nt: TGCGCCAGCAGCTTAACAGGGTGGGATGGCTACACCTTC
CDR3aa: CASSLTGWDGYTF

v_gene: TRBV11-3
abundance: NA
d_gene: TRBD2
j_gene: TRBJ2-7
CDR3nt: TGTGCCAGCAGCAGGAATCTAGCGGGATATTCCTACGAGCAGTACTTC
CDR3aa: CASSRNLAGYSYEQYF

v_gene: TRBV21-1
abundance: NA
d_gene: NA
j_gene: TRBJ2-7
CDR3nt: TGTGCCAGCAGCAAACCTAGCGGGAGTTTTTACGAGCAGTACTTC
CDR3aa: CASSKPSGSFYEQYF

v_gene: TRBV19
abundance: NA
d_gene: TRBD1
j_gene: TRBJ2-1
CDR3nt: TGTGCCAGTGCCCACAGGGGATACACTAGTGAGCAGTTCTTC
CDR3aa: CASAHRGYTSEQFF

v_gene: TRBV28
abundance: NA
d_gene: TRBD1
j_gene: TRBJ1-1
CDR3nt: TGTGCCAGCAGTCAGGGGGTGAACACTGAAGCTTTCTTT
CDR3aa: CASSQGVNTEAFF

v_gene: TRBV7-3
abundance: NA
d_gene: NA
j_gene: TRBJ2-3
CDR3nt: TGTGCCAGCAGCTTAAGTTCTAGCATCGGCACAGATACGCAGTATTTT
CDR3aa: CASSLSSSIGTDTQYF

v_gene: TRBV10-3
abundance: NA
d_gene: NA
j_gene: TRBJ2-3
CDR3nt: TGTGCCATCAGTGCTGGGTACACAGATACGCAGTATTTT
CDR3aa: CAISAGYTDTQYF

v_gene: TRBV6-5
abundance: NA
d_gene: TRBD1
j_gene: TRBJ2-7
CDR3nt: TGTGCCAGCAGTTACTCGACAGGGGCCCACCCCTACGAGCAGTACTTC
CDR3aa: CASSYSTGAHPYEQYF

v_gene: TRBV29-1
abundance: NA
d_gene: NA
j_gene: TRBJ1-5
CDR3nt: TGCAGCGTTGCTCTAGCGTCCGGGCAGCCCCAGCATTTT
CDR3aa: CSVALASGQPQHF

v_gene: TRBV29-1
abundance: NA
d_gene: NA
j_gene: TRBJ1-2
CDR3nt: TGCAGCGTTTTCATTAACTATGGCTACACCTTC
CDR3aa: CSVFINYGYTF

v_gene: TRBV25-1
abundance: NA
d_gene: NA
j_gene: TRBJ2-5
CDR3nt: TGTGCCAGCACCCCGGTCGGGGGGACCCAGTACTTC
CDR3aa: CASTPVGGTQYF

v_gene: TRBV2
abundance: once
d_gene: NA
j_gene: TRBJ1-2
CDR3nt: TGTGCCAGCAGTGACGAAGGGGTGTTGGGGGGTAACTATGGCTACACCTTC
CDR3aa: CASSDEGVLGGNYGYTF

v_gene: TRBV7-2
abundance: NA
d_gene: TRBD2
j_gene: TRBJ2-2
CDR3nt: TGTGCCAGCAGCTTAGTCCCGCGGGAGACCGGGGAGCTGTTTTTT
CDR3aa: CASSLVPRETGELFF

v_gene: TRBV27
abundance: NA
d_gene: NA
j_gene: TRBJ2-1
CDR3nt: TGTGCCAGCAGTCCCAGACCCCCAACCGGGAGCTCCTACAATGAGCAGTTCTTC
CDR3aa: CASSPRPPTGSSYNEQFF

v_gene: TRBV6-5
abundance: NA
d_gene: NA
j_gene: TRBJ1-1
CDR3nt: TGTGCCAGCAGTTCGCGTGGGCCTATGAACACTGAAGCTTTCTTT
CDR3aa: CASSSRGPMNTEAFF

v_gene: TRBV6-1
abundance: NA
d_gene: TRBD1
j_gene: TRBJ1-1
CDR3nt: TGTGCCAGCAGTGATCCGGGACAGATGAACACTGAAGCTTTCTTT
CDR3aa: CASSDPGQMNTEAFF

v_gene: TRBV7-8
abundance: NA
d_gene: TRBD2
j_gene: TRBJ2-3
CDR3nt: TGTGCCAGCAGCTTAGTTCCCGAACTAGCGGGAGCATTGGATACGCAGTATTTT
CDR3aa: CASSLVPELAGALDTQYF

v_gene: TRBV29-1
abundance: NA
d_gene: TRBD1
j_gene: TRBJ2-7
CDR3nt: TGCAGCGTCCAAAAGATGCCGGGACAGGGGGTCTACGAGCAGTACTTC
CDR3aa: CSVQKMPGQGVYEQYF

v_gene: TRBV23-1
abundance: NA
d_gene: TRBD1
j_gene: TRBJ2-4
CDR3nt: TGCGCCATCTCAACAGGGGAAAACATTCAGTACTTC
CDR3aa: CAISTGENIQYF

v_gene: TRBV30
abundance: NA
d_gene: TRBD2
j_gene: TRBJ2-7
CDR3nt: TGTGCCTCTAGGGAGGGATACGAGCAGTACTTC
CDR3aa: CASREGYEQYF

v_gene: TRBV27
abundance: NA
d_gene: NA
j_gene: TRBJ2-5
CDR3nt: TGTGCCAGCAGTTTTACCAGGGCCTTCCAAGAGACCCAGTACTTC
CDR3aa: CASSFTRAFQETQYF

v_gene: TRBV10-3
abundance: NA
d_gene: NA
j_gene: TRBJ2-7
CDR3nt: TGTGCCATGGGACCCGAATACGAGCAGTACTTC
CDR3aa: CAMGPEYEQYF

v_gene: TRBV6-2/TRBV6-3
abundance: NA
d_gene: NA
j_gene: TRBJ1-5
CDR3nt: TGTGCCAGCAGTTGGGGCAGGGGCCAGCATTTT
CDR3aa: CASSWGRGQHF

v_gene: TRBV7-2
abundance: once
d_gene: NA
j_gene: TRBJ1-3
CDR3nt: TGTGCCAGCAGCCTTCGTGTTTCAGGGACTATCTCTGGAAACACCATATATTTT
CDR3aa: CASSLRVSGTISGNTIYF

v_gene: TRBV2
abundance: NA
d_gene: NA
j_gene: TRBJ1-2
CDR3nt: TGTGCCAGCGGACAGAATGGCTACACCTTC
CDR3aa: CASGQNGYTF

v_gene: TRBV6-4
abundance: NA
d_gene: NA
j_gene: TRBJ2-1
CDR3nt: TGTGCCAGCAGTGACGATGGGAGTACCGATGAGCAGTTCTTC
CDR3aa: CASSDDGSTDEQFF

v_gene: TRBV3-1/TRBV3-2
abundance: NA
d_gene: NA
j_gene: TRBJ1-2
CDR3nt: TGTGCCAGCAGCGCAGTACGGTGGGCAGGGATCTATGGCTACACCTTC
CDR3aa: CASSAVRWAGIYGYTF

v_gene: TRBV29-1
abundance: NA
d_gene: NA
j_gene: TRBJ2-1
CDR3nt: TGCAGCGTTGATCCTATTACTTGGGAGAGCTCCTACAATGAGCAGTTCTTC
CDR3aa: CSVDPITWESSYNEQFF

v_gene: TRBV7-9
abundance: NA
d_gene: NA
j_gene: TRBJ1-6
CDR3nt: TGTGCCAGCAGCTTACACGGCCCTGGGGAGTCACCCCTCCACTTT
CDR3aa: CASSLHGPGESPLHF

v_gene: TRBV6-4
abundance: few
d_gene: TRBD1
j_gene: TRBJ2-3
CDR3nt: TGTGCCAGCAGTGAGGGGACAGGGGACACAGATACGCAGTATTTT
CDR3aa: CASSEGTGDTDTQYF

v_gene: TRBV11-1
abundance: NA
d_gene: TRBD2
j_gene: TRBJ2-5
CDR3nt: TGTGCCAGCAGCCCGCCGGGCGCGGGAGGAGAGACCCAGTACTTC
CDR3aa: CASSPPGAGGETQYF

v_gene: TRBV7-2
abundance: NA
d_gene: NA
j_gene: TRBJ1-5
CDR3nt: TGTGCCAGCAGCTTAGAGGGCCCGTATAGCAATCAGCCCCAGCATTTT
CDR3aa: CASSLEGPYSNQPQHF

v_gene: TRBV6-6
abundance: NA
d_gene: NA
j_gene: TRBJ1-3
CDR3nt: TGTGCCAGCAGTCCCGGGACCCGAAACACCATATATTTT
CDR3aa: CASSPGTRNTIYF

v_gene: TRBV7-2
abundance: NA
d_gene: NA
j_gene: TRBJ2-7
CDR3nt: TGTGCCAGCAGCTTAATCATGCCTGGCTACGAGCAGTACTTC
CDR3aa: CASSLIMPGYEQYF

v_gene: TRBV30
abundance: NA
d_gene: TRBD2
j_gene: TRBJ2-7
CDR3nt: TGTGCCTGGAGTACCGGGACTAACTACGAGCAGTACTTC
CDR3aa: CAWSTGTNYEQYF

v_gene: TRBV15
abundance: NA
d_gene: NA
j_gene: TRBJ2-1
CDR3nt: TGTGCCACCAGCAGAGAATTGAGGATGGCAGACAATGAGCAGTTCTTC
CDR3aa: CATSRELRMADNEQFF

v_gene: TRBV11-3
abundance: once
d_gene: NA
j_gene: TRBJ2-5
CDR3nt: TGTGCCAGCAGCTTTGGAGGGGCCTCCGAGACCCAGTACTTC
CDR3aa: CASSFGGASETQYF

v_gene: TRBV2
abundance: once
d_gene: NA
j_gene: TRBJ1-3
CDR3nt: TGTGCCAGCTCTACAGAAGATGGGTTTTCAAACACCATATATTTT
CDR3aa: CASSTEDGFSNTIYF

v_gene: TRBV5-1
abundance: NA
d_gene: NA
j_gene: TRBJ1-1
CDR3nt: TGCGCCAGCAGCTTGACAGGGCTCACTGAAGCTTTCTTT
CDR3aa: CASSLTGLTEAFF

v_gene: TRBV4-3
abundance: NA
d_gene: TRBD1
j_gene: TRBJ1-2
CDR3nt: TGCGCCAGCAGCCAAAGGACAGGGCTGAATGCCTATGGCTACACCTTC
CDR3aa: CASSQRTGLNAYGYTF

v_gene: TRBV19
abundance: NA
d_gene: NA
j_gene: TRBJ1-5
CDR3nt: TGTGCCAGTAGTATAGGCGACAGCCAAAATCAGCCCCAGCATTTT
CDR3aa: CASSIGDSQNQPQHF

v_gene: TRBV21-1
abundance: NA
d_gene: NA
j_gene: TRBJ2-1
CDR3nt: TGTGCCAGCAGCAAAGTAAGGAGCGGGAGGGCCGGAGATGAGCAGTTCTTC
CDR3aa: CASSKVRSGRAGDEQFF

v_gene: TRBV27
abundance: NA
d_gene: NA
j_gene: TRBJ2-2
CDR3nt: TGTGCCAGCAGTTTAGGTCCTGGGAACGGGGAGCTGTTTTTT
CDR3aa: CASSLGPGNGELFF

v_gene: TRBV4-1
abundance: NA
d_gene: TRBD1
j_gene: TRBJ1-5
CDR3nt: TGCGCCAGCAGCCAGGAACGGACAGGCAGCAATCAGCCCCAGCATTTT
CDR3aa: CASSQERTGSNQPQHF

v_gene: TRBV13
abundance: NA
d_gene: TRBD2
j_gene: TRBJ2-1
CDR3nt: TGTGCCAGCAGTAGGGCGGGAGTTAGCAATGAGCAGTTCTTC
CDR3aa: CASSRAGVSNEQFF

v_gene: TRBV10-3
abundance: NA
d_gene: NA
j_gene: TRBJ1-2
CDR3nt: TGTGCCATCAGTACAGGGACGTATGGCTACACCTTC
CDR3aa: CAISTGTYGYTF

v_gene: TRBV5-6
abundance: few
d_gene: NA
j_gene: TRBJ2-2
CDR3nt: TGTGCCAGCAGCTTGGTTAGCACCGGGGAGCTGTTTTTT
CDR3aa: CASSLVSTGELFF

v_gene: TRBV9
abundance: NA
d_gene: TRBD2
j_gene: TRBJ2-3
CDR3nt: TGTGCCAGCAGTGCGACTAGCGGGAGTAGCACAGATACGCAGTATTTT
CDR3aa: CASSATSGSSTDTQYF

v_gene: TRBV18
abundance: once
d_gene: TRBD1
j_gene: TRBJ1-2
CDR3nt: TGTGCCAGCTCACCACGGGACAGAGCTGCCTACACCTTC
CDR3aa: CASSPRDRAAYTF

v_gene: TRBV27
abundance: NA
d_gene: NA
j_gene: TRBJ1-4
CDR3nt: TGTGCCAGCAGTAAATTCATACCCCCCCCAACTAATGAAAAACTGTTTTTT
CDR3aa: CASSKFIPPPTNEKLFF